The 15 T cell receptor beta chains reported below all come from one sample, sequenced in a study of cytomegalovirus exposure and HLA in healthy donors. Amplification used 60 Vbeta primers and 13 Jbeta primers. Libraries were prepared by immunoSEQ multiplex PCR; TCRdb keeps only in-frame clonotypes and omits some of them. The table lists 160,000 or so clones, 80% to 90% of them singletons. The sample taken for sequencing was PBMCs. These receptors came from a man aged 18 to 29 in good health and CMV-seronegative.

The chain carries TRBV6-1 and TRBJ2-3; 8 nucleotides agree with TRBD1. The CDR3 runs to 13 residues. V lost 10 bases to trimming and J lost 0 bases; unmatched junction nucleotides: 3. CDR1 and CDR2 from the germline V gene are MNHNS and SASEGT. In DNA form, the CDR3 reads TGTGCCACCCGGACAGGGAGCACAGATACGCAGTATTTT. It translates to CATRTGSTDTQYF.

The chain employs TRBV19 and TRBJ1-1; D may be TRBD1 (6 bases). Germline values: CDR1 LNHDA, CDR2 SQIVND (reference sequence). The CDR3 runs to 11 residues. CDR3 protein: CDGRGRTEAFF. In nucleotides, the CDR3 is TGTGACGGCAGGGGCCGCACTGAAGCTTTCTTT.

This chain uses TRBV28 with TRBJ1-1, with TRBD1 identical over 9 bases. Germline values: CDR1 MDHEN, CDR2 SYDVKM. The CDR3 runs to 15 residues. Trimming took 2 bases from V and 6 from J; bases not matched to a gene: 7. The CDR3 reads CASSLGGQGEPEAFF. CDR3 coding DNA: TGTGCCAGCAGTTTAGGGGGACAGGGTGAACCTGAAGCTTTCTTT.

This sequence joins TRBV2 and TRBJ1-5; a possible D gene is TRBD1 (6 bases). V was shortened by 6 bases and J by 5 bases, with 14 bases between the two germline ends. This CDR3 spans 14 amino acids. Germline V gene lookup returns CDR1 SNHLY and CDR2 FYNNEI. The CDR3 DNA follows: TGTGCCAGCAGCGAGGGGGAAAACCATCAGCCCCAGCATTTT. As protein: CASSEGENHQPQHF.

The chain carries TRBV27 and TRBJ1-2; D is perhaps TRBD1 (5 bases). Germline assignment: CDR1 MNHEY and CDR2 SMNVEV (reference sequence). V lost 5 bases, J lost 8 bases, and 15 bases lay in between. This CDR3 contains 13 residues. The CDR3 here is CASSPMGLEGYTF. CDR3 coding DNA: TGTGCCAGCAGTCCTATGGGGCTCGAAGGCTACACCTTC.

This chain uses TRBV18 with TRBJ2-7, with D perhaps TRBD2 (6 bases). Trimming stripped 6 bases from V and 2 bases from J, with 11 bases between. Germline V gene sequence: CDR1 KGHSH, CDR2 LQKENI. CDR3 length equals 13 residues. CDR3 residues: CASSPTGAYEQYF. The CDR3 nucleotides read TGTGCCAGCTCTCCCACGGGGGCCTACGAGCAGTACTTC.

The rearrangement joins TRBV2 to TRBJ1-3; 7 positions match TRBD1. With V trimmed by 6 bases and J by 6 bases, 2 bases remained unmatched. Germline V lookup: CDR1 SNHLY, CDR2 FYNNEI. This CDR3 comprises 12 residues. DNA of the CDR3: TGTGCCAGCAGGCAGGGGGAAAACACCATATATTTT. Translating gives CASRQGENTIYF.

V usage is TRBV5-5 and J usage is TRBJ2-1; 9 nucleotides match TRBD2. The V gene's germline CDR1 is SGHKS and CDR2 YYEKEE (reference sequence). The CDR3 sequence is 14 residues long. J lost 5 bases, V lost 4 bases, and 4 bases had no gene match. Written as DNA, the CDR3 is TGTGCCAGCAGCGAGACTAGCGGACACAATGAGCAGTTCTTC. Its protein is CASSETSGHNEQFF.

The CDR3, as DNA: TGTGCCACCAGGGGGGGAGGGGTCTACAATGAGCAGTTCTTC. Translation: CATRGGGVYNEQFF. The rearrangement joins TRBV15 to TRBJ2-1; 7 bases are shared with TRBD2. The J segment lost 3 bases and the V segment lost 6 bases, leaving 5 bases of the junction unmatched. The CDR3 sequence is 14 residues long. The germline gives CDR1 LNHNV, CDR2 YYDKDF (reference sequence).

The chain joins TRBV18 to TRBJ2-7, with a weak D call TRBD1 (6 bases). This CDR3 is 14 amino acids long. Deletions cut 2 bases from V and 5 bases from J, with 13 bases between. Germline CDR1 KGHSH, CDR2 LQKENI. The CDR3, as DNA: TGTGCCAGCTCACCAACTTACAGGGTAGACGAGCAGTACTTC. Encoded protein: CASSPTYRVDEQYF.

CDR3 DNA sequence: TGTGCCAGCAGCCGGGGACAGTTTCTCAATTCACCCCTCCACTTT. Its translation: CASSRGQFLNSPLHF. V usage is TRBV5-6 and J usage is TRBJ1-6, with 7 positions matching TRBD1. V was clipped by 4 bases and J by 7 bases; unmatched bases: 8. The CDR3 totals 15 residues. Germline CDR1 is SGHDT and CDR2 is YYEEEE.

In its sample, this clone was seen once. V and J are TRBV11-2 and TRBJ1-2, with 11 positions matching TRBD1. Germline V gives CDR1 SGHAT, CDR2 FQNNGV. Trimming removed 5 bases from V and 5 bases from J; junction bases left unmatched: 4. The CDR3 length is 14 residues. Here the CDR3 reads CASSLGQGGYGYTF. The DNA for the CDR3 is TGTGCCAGCAGCCTGGGACAGGGGGGATATGGCTACACCTTC. Filled out from reference TRBV11-2 and TRBJ1-2, the complete variable domain reads EAGVAQSPRYKIIEKRQSVAFWCNPISGHATLYWYQQILGQGPKLLIQFQNNGVVDDSQLPKDRFSAERLKGVDSTLKIQPAKLEDSAVYLCASSLGQGGYGYTFGSGTRLTVV.

The chain uses TRBV28 and TRBJ2-2; 10 nucleotides align to TRBD1. Germline values: CDR1 MDHEN, CDR2 SYDVKM. This CDR3 is 16 amino acids long. The J segment lost 6 bases and the V segment lost 6 bases, leaving 10 bases of the junction unmatched. CDR3 nucleotides: TGTGCCAGCAGACCCCGGGACAGGGGTGTACCCGGGGAGCTGTTTTTT. It encodes CASRPRDRGVPGELFF.

This chain uses TRBV29-1 with TRBJ2-7; TRBD2 matches 16 bases. From germline, CDR1 is SQVTM and CDR2 ANQGSEA. V lost 6 bases and J lost 4; bases outside the gene matches: 6. CDR3 length equals 15 residues. CDR3 amino acids: CSVTGTSGRAYEQYF. CDR3 coding DNA: TGCAGCGTAACCGGGACTAGCGGGAGGGCGTACGAGCAGTACTTC.

This chain joins TRBV28 and TRBJ2-7; weak D call: TRBD2 (6 bases). V was cut by 7 bases and J by 0 bases, with 16 bases left in between. Germline V lookup: CDR1 MDHEN, CDR2 SYDVKM. The CDR3 covers 15 residues. The CDR3 is CASTYQDGSSYEQYF. The CDR3 nucleotides are TGTGCCAGCACCTACCAGGACGGGAGCTCCTACGAGCAGTACTTC.